This T cell receptor beta chain was captured by sequencing in a study of blood T cells in healthy people across ages. Through a sample-barcoded 5' primer and a J-beta primer mix, a second PCR was run for roughly 6 to 12 cycles. TCRdb called the 5' RACE reads again in MiXCR, with one record for every CDR3 protein. The sample records fewer than 2,000,000 distinct CDR3 sequences, 30% to 35% being singletons. This clonotype has more than one count but fewer than ten. The V and J ends lost 9 bases and 5 bases respectively, with 11 bases between them. The CDR3 runs 12 residues. Germline values: CDR1 MGHDK, CDR2 SYGVNS.

This chain connects TRBV25-1 to TRBJ1-5; D possibly corresponds to TRBD1 (5 bases). The sequenced sample consisted of blood. The TCR comes from a woman aged 25-40 years in good health. CDR3 in DNA: TGTGCCAGTTGGGACGGACATCAGCCCCAGCATTTT. Encoded protein: CASWDGHQPQHF.